The clone carrying this TCR beta chain appeared a few times. Its cognate antigen is unknown. This sample is drawn from a study of T cell responses to AZD1222 COVID-19 vaccine. As for the study in general: Some second doses came at about 4 weeks and others at about 12 weeks; these were pooled. Study findings and constraints: Females outnumbered males among donors, who were mostly white British; clonal diversity was possibly underestimated.

This table comes from immunoSEQ multiplex PCR, and its TCRdb copy is limited to in-frame clones, with some not included. The data contain 100,000 to 150,000 clones, about nine tenths of them singletons. Per germline, CDR1 LNHDA and CDR2 SQIVND (reference sequence). V shed 4 bases and J shed 14 bases, with 29 bases lying between them. The CDR3 extends over 16 amino acids. The chain is built from TRBV19 and TRBJ2-5, with TRBD1 as a possible D gene (6 bases). The sequence was collected from an adult in good health. Sample: peripheral blood, taken on day 0 of AZD1222 vaccination. CDR3 in amino acids: CASSTDPRQGNADAYF. DNA for the CDR3: TGTGCCAGTAGTACAGATCCGAGGCAGGGGAATGCCGACGCATACTTC.